What follows is one TCR beta chain and its context. What it recognizes is unknown. Clones were sequenced by immunoSEQ multiplex PCR, and TCRdb holds only the in-frame ones, with some missing. This table has 90,000 to 140,000 clones, about 88% appearing once. This entry belongs to a study of cytomegalovirus exposure and HLA in healthy donors. Findings of the study overall: TCR beta chains numbering under 200 were designated cytomegalovirus-associated.

The clonotype was recovered from a woman aged 18-29 years in good health and CMV-seropositive. Sequenced input: PBMCs.

In nucleotides, the CDR3 is TGTGCCTGGAGTAGGTGGGCTTATACTGAAGCTTTCTTT. As protein: CAWSRWAYTEAFF. The chain carries TRBV30 and TRBJ1-1, with no clear D. Germline V gene data show CDR1 as GTSNPN and CDR2 as SVGIG (reference sequence). The CDR3 consists of 13 residues. V lost 2 bases and J lost 5, with 12 bases in between.